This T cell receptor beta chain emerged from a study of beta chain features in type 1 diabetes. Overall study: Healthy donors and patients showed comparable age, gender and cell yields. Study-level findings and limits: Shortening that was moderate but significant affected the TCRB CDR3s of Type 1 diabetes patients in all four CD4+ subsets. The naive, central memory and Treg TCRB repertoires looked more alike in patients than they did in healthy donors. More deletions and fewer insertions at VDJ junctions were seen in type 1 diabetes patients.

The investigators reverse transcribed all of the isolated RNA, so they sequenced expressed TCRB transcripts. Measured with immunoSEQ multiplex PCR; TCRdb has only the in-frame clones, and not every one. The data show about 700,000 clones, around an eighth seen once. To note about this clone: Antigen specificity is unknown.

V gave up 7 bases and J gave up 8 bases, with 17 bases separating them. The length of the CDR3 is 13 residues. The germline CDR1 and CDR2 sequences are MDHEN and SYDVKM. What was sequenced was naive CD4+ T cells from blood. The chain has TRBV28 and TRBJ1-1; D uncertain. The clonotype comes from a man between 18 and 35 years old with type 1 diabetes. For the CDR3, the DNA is TGTGCCAGCACTCTTCAGGAACCCCCGGAAGCTTTCTTT. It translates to CASTLQEPPEAFF.